This TCR beta chain was recorded in a study of blood T cell repertoires in COVID-19. The ends lost 5 bases at V and 5 bases at J; junction bases unmatched: 4. The CDR3 spans 14 residues. Germline lookup yields CDR1 MNHEY and CDR2 SMNVEV (reference sequence). A word on this clone: Other DNA sequences in the same sample also yield this CDR3.

Profiling relied on immunoSEQ multiplex PCR, and the TCRdb table lists in-frame clones only, not all of them. This table has around 200,000 clones, about 87% appearing once. Sequencing was performed on peripheral blood. The clonotype was recovered from a man in his forties or fifties with active or convalescent COVID-19. The rearrangement joins TRBV27 to TRBJ2-7, with TRBD1 matching over 12 bases. The CDR3, as DNA: TGTGCCAGCAGTCCCGGGACAGGGGGCAACGAGCAGTACTTC. As protein: CASSPGTGGNEQYF.